This T cell receptor (beta chain) was found in a study of early T cells in non-severe SARS-CoV-2 infection. Study-level information: Unsorted whole-blood RNA was sequenced in bulk, leaving chains unpaired.

At least ten counts were recorded for this clonotype. MiXCR, run by TCRdb on the 5' RACE reads, gives a single entry per CDR3 protein. The table records about 35,000 distinct CDR3 sequences, 4.5% to 7.5% of them present only once. CDR3 length: 15 residues. V was clipped by 0 bases and J by 9 bases, with 12 bases between them. Germline V CDR1 and CDR2: SGHTA, FQGNSA. The sequence came from an adult who was a healthcare worker with PCR-confirmed SARS-CoV-2 infection or an uninfected control (not recorded which). The V call is TRBV7-2, the J call TRBJ1-6; possibly TRBD1 for D (5 bases). The sequencing input was whole blood. CDR3 bases: TGTGCCAGCAGCTTAGCAGGGGCGCTTGGTTCACCCCTCCACTTT. This codes for CASSLAGALGSPLHF.